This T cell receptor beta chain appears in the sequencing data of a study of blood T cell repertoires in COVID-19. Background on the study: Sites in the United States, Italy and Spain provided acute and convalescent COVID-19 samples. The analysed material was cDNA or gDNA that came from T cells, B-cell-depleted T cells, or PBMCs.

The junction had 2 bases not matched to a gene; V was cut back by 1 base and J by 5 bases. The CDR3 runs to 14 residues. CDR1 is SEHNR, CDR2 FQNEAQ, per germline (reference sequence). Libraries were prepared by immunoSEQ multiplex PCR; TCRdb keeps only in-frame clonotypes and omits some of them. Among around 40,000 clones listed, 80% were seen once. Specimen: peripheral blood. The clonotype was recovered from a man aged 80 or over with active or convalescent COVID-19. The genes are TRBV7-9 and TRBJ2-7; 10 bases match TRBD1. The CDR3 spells CASSLDGTGDEQYF. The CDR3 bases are TGTGCCAGCAGCTTAGACGGGACAGGGGACGAGCAGTACTTC. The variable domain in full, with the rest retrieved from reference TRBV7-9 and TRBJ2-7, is DTGVSQNPRHKITKRGQNVTFRCDPISEHNRLYWYRQTLGQGPEFLTYFQNEAQLEKSRLLSDRFSAERPKGSFSTLEIQRTEQGDSAMYLCASSLDGTGDEQYFGPGTRLTVT.